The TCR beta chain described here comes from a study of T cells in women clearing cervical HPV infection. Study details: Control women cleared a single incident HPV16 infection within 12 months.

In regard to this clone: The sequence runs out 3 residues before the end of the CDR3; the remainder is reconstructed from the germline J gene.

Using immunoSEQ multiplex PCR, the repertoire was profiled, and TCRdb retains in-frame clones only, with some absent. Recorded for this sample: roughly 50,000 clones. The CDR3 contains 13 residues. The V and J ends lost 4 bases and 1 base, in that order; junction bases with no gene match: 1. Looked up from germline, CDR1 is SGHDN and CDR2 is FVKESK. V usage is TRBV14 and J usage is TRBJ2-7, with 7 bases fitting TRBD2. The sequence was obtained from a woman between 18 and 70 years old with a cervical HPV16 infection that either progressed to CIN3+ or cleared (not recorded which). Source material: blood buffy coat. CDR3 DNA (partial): TGTGCCAGCAGCCGGCGGGGGTCCTACGAG. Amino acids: CASSRRGSYE. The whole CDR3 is CASSRRGSYEQYF.